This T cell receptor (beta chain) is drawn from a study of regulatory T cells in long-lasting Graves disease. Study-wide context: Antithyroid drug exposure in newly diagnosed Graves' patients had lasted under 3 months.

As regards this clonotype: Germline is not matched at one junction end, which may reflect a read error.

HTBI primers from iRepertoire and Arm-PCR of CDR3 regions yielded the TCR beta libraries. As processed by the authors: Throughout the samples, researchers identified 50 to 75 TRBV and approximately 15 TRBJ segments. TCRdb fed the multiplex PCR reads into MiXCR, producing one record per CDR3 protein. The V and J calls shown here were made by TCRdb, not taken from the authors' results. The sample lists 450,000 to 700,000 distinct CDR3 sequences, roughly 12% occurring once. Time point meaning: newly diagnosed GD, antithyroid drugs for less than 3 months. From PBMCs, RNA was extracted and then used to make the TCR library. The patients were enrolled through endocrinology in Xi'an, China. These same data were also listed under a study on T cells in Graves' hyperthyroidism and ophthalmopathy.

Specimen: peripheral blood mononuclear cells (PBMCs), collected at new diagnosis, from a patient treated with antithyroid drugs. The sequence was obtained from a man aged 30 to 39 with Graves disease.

In DNA form, the CDR3 reads TGTGCCACCAGCAGAGATAGCGCGTCCTTCAATGAGCAGTTCTTC. It specifies CATSRDSASFNEQFF. The chain employs TRBV15 and TRBJ2-1, with a weak D call TRBD2 (5 bases). Germline V gene lookup returns CDR1 LNHNV and CDR2 YYDKDF (reference sequence). The CDR3 sequence is 15 residues long.